This T cell receptor beta chain was identified in a study of blood T cell repertoires in COVID-19. About the study: Acute-phase and convalescent COVID-19 samples originated in the United States, Italy and Spain. T cells, B-cell-depleted T cells, or PBMCs provided the cDNA or gDNA that served as material.

Germline assignment: CDR1 SGHNT and CDR2 YYREEE (reference sequence). V was trimmed by 0 bases and J by 0 bases, leaving 7 bases between them. This CDR3 region has 15 residues. How the authors handled the data: Amplification of reference gene primers was used by the study to estimate nucleated cell counts. The table came from immunoSEQ multiplex PCR; TCRdb's copy has only in-frame clones and leaves some out. D and trimming come from the DNA, and the V and J calls and clone size come from that table. The data hold 250,000 to 300,000 clones, with around 90% observed a single time. The rearrangement links TRBV5-4 to TRBJ1-5, with D perhaps TRBD1 (5 bases). This clonotype was obtained from a woman aged 45 to 65 who had recovered from COVID-19. The sample taken for sequencing was peripheral blood. CDR3 amino acids: CASSLAGNSNQPQHF. CDR3 bases: TGTGCCAGCAGCTTGGCAGGGAATAGCAATCAGCCCCAGCATTTT.